This T cell receptor (beta chain) comes out of a study of spatial heterogeneity in lung cancer. Study background: Researchers sequenced follow-up PBMC samples if they had them, and these came a median of approximately 2 years after resection. Beta-chain sequences consistently outnumbered alpha-chain sequences in detection.

The CDR3 contains 14 residues. Germline CDR1 reads MNHEY; CDR2 reads SVGEGT. The junction had 0 bases not matched to a gene; V was cut back by 4 bases and J by 2 bases. Indicated time point: blood at routine non-recurrence follow-up after resection. Without sorting, whole RNA was sequenced from tumor, nontumor lung or frozen PBMC. A single record per CDR3 protein comes from TCRdb applying MiXCR to the 5' RACE reads. The top ten hold about a third of the sample, which has fewer than 60,000 distinct CDR3 sequences, around 7% seen once. In this sample, this clonotype turned up many times. V and J are TRBV6-2 or TRBV6-3 and TRBJ1-2; 11 nucleotides align to TRBD1. The origin of this receptor is a female donor with early-stage non-small cell lung cancer. The material sequenced was PBMCs, taken at follow-up. The DNA of the CDR3 is TGTGCCAGCAGTTGGACAGGGGGCAACTATGGCTACACCTTC. This encodes CASSWTGGNYGYTF.